This T cell receptor beta chain was identified during a study of CXCR3-negative and CXCR3-positive naive CD8 T cells. Study information: Per-library TRB read counts averaged about 1.5 +/- 0.3 million, adding up to around 130 million in total. Points from the study as a whole: Memory CD8+ cells showed much lower diversity, while both naive subsets were comparably high. For the naive subsets, surface CD5 was similar, and TCR strength was inferred from TRB CDR3 properties. Relative to CXCR3-negative naive cells, CXCR3-positive naive cells had more hydrophobic TRB CDR3s.

Germline V gives CDR1 SGHRS, CDR2 YFSETQ. There are 14 residues in the CDR3. It was by 5' RACE with UMI labels that the TRB cDNA libraries were prepared. For each CDR3 protein, TCRdb gives one entry from its re-call of the 5' RACE reads, without DNA. The sample is made up of approximately 24,000 distinct CDR3 sequences, and the top ten hold approximately 3% of it. Concerning this clonotype: Its target is not known.

The sequenced sample was naive CXCR3- CD8+ T cells from blood. Described subset: CD45RO-CCR7+CD27+CD95- naive CD8+ T cells lacking CXCR3 (TNR3-). The source of this sequence is a human donor in good health. Some clones in this sample may be carry-over from other donors' samples. The chain employs TRBV5-1 and TRBJ1-2; the D call from TCRdb, TRBD1, cannot be confirmed without DNA. CDR3 in amino acids: CASSLGQALDGYTF.